This T cell receptor beta chain was profiled in a study of T cells after yellow fever vaccination. Trimming removed 0 bases at V and 4 bases at J, with 9 bases between. The germline gives CDR1 DFQATT, CDR2 SNEGSKA (reference sequence). This CDR3 comprises 13 residues. In its sample, this clonotype was seen a few times. What it binds is not known. Study results and caveats: CD4 and CD8 compartments shared a small share of clonotypes.

Template switching with 5'RACE generated the TCR cDNA and added a universal primer site and UMIs. TCRdb reprocessed the 5' RACE reads with MiXCR, giving one entry per CDR3 protein. This table holds hundreds of thousands of distinct CDR3 sequences, roughly 13% found once. The TCR sequence derives from a man in his thirties or forties who received the YFV17D yellow fever vaccine. Sequenced here: PBMCs, sampled on the day of the yellow fever booster vaccination. V is TRBV20-1 and J is TRBJ1-1; D unresolved. CDR3 region: CSARDGWGTEAFF. The CDR3 DNA reads TGCAGTGCTAGAGATGGGTGGGGCACTGAAGCTTTCTTT.